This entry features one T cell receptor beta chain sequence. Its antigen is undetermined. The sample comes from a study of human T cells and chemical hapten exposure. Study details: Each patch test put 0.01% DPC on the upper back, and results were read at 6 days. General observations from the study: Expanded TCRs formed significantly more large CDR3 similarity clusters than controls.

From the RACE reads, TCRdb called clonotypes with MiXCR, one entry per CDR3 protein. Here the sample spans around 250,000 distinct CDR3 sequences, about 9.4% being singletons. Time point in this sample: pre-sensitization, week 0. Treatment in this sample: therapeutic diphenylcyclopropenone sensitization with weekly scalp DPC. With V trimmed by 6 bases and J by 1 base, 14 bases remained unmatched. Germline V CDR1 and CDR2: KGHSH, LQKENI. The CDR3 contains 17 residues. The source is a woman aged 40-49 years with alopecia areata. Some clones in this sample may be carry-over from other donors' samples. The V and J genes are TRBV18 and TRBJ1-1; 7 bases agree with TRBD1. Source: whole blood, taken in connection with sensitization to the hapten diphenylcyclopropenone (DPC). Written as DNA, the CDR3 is TGTGCCAGCTCCCTTTCACAGGGGCCCACGACGAACACTGAAGCTTTCTTT. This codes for CASSLSQGPTTNTEAFF.